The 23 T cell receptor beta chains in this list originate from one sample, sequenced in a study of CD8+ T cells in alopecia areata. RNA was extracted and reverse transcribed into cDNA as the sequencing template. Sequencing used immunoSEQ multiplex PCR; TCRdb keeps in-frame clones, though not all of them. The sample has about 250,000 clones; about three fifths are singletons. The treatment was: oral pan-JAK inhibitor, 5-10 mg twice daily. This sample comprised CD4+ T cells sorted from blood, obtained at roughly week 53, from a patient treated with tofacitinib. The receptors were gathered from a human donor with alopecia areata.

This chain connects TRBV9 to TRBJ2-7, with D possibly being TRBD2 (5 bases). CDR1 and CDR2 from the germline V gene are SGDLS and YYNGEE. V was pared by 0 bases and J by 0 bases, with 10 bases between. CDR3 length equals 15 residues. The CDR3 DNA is TGTGCCAGCAGCGTAGACGGGGATAGCTCCTACGAGCAGTACTTC. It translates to CASSVDGDSSYEQYF.

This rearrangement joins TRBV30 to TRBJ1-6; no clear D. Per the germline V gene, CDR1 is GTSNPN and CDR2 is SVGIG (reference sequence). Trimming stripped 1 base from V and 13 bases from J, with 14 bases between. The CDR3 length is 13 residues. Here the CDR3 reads CAWSEVVRSPLHF. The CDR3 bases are TGTGCCTGGAGTGAGGTAGTACGTTCGCCCCTCCACTTT.

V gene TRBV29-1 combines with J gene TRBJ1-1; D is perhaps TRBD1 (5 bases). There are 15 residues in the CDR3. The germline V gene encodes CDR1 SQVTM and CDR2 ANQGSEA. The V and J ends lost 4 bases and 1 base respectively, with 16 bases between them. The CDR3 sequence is CSVARGRDQNTEAFF. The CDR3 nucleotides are TGCAGCGTTGCTCGGGGAAGGGACCAGAACACTGAAGCTTTCTTT.

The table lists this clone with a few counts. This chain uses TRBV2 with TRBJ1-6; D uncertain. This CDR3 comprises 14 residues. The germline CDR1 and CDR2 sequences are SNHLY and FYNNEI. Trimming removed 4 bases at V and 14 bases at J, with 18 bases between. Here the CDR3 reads CASSGGAAQRALHF. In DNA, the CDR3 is TGTGCCAGCAGTGGGGGAGCGGCCCAAAGGGCCCTCCACTTT. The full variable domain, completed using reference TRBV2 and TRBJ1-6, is EPEVTQTPSHQVTQMGQEVILRCVPISNHLYFYWYRQILGQKVEFLVSFYNNEISEKSEIFDDQFSVERPDGSNFTLKIRSTKLEDSAMYFCASSGGAAQRALHFGNGTRLTVT.

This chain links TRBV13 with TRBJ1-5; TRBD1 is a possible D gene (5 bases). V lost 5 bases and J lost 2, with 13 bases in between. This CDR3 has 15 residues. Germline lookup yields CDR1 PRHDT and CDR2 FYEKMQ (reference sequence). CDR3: CASSGTGEGNQPQHF. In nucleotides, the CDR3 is TGTGCCAGCAGCGGAACAGGCGAGGGCAATCAGCCCCAGCATTTT.

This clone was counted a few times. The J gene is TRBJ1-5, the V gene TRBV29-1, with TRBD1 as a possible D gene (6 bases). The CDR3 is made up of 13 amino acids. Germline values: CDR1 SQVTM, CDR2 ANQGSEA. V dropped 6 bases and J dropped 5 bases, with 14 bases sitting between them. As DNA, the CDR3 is TGCAGCGTCGAGACAGGCAGGGATCAGCCCCAGCATTTT. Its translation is CSVETGRDQPQHF.

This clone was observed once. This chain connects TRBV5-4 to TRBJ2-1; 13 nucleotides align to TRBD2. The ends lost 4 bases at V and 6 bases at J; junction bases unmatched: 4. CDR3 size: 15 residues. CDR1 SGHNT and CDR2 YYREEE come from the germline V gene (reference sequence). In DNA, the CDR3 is TGTGCCAGCAGCGGGGGACTAGCGGGGCTCAATGAGCAGTTCTTC. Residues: CASSGGLAGLNEQFF.

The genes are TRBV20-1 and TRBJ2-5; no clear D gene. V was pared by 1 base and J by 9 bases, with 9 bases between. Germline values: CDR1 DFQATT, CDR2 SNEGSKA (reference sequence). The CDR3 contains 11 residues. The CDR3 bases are TGCAGTGCTAGAGTTGAGAAGGCCCAGTACTTC. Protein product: CSARVEKAQYF.

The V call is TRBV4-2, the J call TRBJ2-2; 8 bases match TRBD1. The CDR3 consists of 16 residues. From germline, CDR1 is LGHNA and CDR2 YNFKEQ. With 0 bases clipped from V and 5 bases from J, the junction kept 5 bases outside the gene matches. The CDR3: CASSQDRDRLTGELFF. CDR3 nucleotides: TGTGCCAGCAGCCAAGATCGGGACAGGCTAACCGGGGAGCTGTTTTTT.

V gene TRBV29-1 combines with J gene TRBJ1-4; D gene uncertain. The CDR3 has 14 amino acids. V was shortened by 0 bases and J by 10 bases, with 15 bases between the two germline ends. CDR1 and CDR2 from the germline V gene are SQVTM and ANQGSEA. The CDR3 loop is CSVEDSGPRGKLFF. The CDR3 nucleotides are TGCAGCGTTGAAGACTCCGGGCCGAGAGGAAAACTGTTTTTT.

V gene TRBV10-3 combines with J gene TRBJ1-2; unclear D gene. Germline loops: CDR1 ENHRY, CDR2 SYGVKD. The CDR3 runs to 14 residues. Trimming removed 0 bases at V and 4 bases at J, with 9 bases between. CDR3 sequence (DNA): TGTGCCATCAGTGAGTCGACACGGACCTATGGCTACACCTTC. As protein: CAISESTRTYGYTF.

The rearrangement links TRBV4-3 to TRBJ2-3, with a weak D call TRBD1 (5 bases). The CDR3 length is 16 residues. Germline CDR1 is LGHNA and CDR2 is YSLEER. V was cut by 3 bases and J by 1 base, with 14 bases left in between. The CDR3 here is CASSQLSDIGTDTQYF. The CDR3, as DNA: TGCGCCAGCAGCCAGCTTTCGGACATAGGCACAGATACGCAGTATTTT.

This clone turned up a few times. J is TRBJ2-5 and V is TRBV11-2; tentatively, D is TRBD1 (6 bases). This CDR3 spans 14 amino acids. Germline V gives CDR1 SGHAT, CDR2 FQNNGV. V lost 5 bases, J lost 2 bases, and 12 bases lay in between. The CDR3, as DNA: TGTGCCAGCAGCGGGGACACAGGACAAGAGACCCAGTACTTC. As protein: CASSGDTGQETQYF.

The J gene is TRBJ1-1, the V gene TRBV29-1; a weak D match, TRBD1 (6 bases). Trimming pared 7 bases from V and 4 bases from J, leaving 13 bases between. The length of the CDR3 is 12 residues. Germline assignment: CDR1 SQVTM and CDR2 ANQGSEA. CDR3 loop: CSGHWGATEAFF. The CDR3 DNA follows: TGCAGCGGCCACTGGGGGGCCACTGAAGCTTTCTTT. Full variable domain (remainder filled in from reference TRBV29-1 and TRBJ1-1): SAVISQKPSRDICQRGTSLTIQCQVDSQVTMMFWYRQQPGQSLTLIATANQGSEATYESGFVIDKFPISRPNLTFSTLTVSNMSPEDSSIYLCSGHWGATEAFFGQGTRLTVV.

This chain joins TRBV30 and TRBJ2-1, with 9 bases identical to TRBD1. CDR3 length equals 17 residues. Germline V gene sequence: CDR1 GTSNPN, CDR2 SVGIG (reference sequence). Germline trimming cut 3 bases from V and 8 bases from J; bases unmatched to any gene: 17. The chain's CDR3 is CAWRGTGKAWLGDEQFF. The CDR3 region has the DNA TGTGCCTGGAGGGGGACAGGGAAAGCTTGGCTTGGAGATGAGCAGTTCTTC.

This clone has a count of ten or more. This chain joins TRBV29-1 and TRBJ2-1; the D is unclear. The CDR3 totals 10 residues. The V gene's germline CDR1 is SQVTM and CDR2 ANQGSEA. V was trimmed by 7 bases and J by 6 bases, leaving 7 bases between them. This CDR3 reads CSGWVNEQFF. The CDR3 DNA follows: TGCAGCGGATGGGTCAATGAGCAGTTCTTC.

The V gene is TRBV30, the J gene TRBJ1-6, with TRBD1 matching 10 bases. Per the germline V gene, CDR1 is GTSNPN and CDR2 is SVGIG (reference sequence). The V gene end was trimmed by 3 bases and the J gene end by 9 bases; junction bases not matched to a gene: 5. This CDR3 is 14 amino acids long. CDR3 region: CAWSLDRGSSPLHF. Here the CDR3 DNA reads TGTGCCTGGAGCTTGGACAGGGGGTCTTCACCCCTCCACTTT. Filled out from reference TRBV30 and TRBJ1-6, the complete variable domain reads SQTIHQWPATLVQPVGSPLSLECTVEGTSNPNLYWYRQAAGRGLQLLFYSVGIGQISSEVPQNLSASRPQDRQFILSSKKLLLSDSGFYLCAWSLDRGSSPLHFGNGTRLTVT.

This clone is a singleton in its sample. The CDR3 sequence is CASSLGPQRADTQYF. The CDR3 DNA is TGTGCCAGCAGCTTGGGCCCTCAGAGGGCAGATACGCAGTATTTT. This chain connects TRBV7-2 to TRBJ2-3; TRBD2 is a possible D gene (5 bases). The CDR3 length is 15 residues. Trimming took 3 bases from V and 4 from J, leaving 14 bases between them. CDR1 and CDR2 from the germline V gene are SGHTA and FQGNSA.

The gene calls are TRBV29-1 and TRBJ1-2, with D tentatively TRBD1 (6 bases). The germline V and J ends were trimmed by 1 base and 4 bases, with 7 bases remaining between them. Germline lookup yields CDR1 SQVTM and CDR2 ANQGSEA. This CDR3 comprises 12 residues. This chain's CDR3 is CSVEAGVYGYTF. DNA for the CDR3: TGCAGCGTTGAAGCAGGGGTCTATGGCTACACCTTC.

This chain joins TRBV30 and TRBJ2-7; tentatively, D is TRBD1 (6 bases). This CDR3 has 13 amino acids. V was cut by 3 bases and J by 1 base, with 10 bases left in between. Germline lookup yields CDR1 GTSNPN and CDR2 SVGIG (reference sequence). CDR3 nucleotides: TGTGCCTGGAGGGGGGACAAATCCTACGAGCAGTACTTC. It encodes CAWRGDKSYEQYF.

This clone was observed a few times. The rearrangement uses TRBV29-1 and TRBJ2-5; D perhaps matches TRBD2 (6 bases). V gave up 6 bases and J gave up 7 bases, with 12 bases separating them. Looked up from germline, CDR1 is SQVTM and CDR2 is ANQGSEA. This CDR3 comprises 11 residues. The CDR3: CSVRDGGTQYF. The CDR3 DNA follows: TGCAGCGTACGAGACGGGGGGACCCAGTACTTC.

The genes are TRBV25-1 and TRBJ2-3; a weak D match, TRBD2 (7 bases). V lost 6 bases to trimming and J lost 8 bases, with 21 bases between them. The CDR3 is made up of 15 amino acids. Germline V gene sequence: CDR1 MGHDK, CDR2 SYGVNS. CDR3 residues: CASSPGAGELSTQYF. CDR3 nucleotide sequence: TGTGCCAGCAGCCCAGGGGCGGGGGAGCTCAGTACGCAGTATTTT.

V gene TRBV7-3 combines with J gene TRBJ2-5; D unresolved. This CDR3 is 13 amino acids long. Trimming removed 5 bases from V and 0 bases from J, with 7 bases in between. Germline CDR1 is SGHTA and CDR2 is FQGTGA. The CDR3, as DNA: TGTGCCAGCAGCCCCTACAACCAAGAGACCCAGTACTTC. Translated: CASSPYNQETQYF.